This TCR delta chain was observed in a study of gamma-delta chains in newborns, infants, children. Across the whole study: Innate gammadelta T cells reportedly expand polyclonally right after birth, driven by microbial exposure, per the title.

This clone appeared a few times. One end of the junction varies from germline; a read error may be responsible. The CDR3 totals 26 residues. Germline CDR1 reads TSWWSYY; CDR2 reads QGS. TCRdb re-processed the reads via CATT. Here the sample spans 8,500 to 13,000 delta-chain clones, approximately 3.6% being singletons. The receptor was isolated from a child who was a newborn, infant or young child, either healthy, febrile or measles-vaccinated (not recorded which). The J gene is TRDJ1, the V gene TRDV1, with 8 positions matching TRDD3. Sequenced input: blood. As DNA, the CDR3 is TGTGCTCTTGGGGAACGACTGGGTATCTACCCGACCCACTGGGGGCCCCACGAGACGTACACCAATAAACTCATCTTT. It translates to CALGERLGIYPTHWGPHETYTNKLIF.